This T cell receptor beta chain was captured by sequencing in a study of patients and donors after allogeneic stem cell transplantation. TCRdb called the RT-PCR reads again in MiXCR, with one record for every CDR3 protein. The repertoire has about a million distinct CDR3 sequences, roughly 18% of them found once; the top ten carry roughly 6%. This CDR3 has 13 amino acids. CDR1 is DFQATT and CDR2 is SNEGSKA in the germline V gene (reference sequence). The V and J ends lost 6 bases and 5 bases respectively, with 16 bases between them. This clonotype was seen ten or more times. This clonotype was sampled from a human donor who was either an allogeneic HSCT recipient or a stem cell or donor lymphocyte infusion donor (not recorded which). It is not recorded whose cells these are; they may come from a transplant donor. The chain couples TRBV20-1 to TRBJ1-1; D possibly corresponds to TRBD1 (5 bases). The sample comprised blood, either unsorted or a sorted T cell fraction (not recorded which). In DNA form, the CDR3 reads TGCAGTGCGAGACGGGGCGCGGGAACTGAAGCTTTCTTT. Residues: CSARRGAGTEAFF.